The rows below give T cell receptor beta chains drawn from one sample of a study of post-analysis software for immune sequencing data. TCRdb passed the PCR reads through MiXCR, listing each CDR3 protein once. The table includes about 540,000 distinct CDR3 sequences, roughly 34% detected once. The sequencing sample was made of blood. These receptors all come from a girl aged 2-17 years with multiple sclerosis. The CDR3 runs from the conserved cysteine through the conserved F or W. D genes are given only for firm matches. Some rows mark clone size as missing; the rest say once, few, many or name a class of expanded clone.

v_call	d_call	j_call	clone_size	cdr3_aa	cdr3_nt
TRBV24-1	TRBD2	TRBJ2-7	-	CATSDSGLAGDYEQYF	TGTGCCACCAGTGACTCGGGACTAGCGGGGGACTACGAGCAGTACTTC
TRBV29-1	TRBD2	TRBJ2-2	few	CSVRGSLAGAGELFF	TGCAGCGTTCGTGGTAGCCTAGCGGGGGCCGGGGAGCTGTTTTTT
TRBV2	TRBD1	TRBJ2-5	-	CASNRLQGARETQYF	TGTGCCAGCAATCGATTGCAGGGGGCTCGGGAGACCCAGTACTTC
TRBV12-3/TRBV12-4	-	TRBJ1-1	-	CASSLLVGTATTEAFF	TGTGCCAGCAGTTTATTGGTGGGGACGGCAACCACTGAAGCTTTCTTT
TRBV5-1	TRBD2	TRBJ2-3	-	CASSGGLLSTDTQYF	TGCGCCAGCAGCGGGGGACTATTGAGCACAGATACGCAGTATTTT
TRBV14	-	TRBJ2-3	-	CASSSRTYSTDTQYF	TGTGCCAGCAGCTCCCGGACCTATAGCACAGATACGCAGTATTTT
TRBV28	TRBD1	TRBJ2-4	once	CASSFFSGTGIGNIQYF	TGTGCCAGCAGTTTCTTTTCCGGGACAGGTATCGGGAACATTCAGTACTTC
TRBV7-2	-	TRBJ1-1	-	CASSLEGPWDTEAFF	TGTGCCAGCAGCTTAGAAGGCCCCTGGGACACTGAAGCTTTCTTT
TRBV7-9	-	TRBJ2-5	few	CASSLAPGSKETQYF	TGTGCCAGCAGCTTAGCCCCGGGCAGCAAAGAGACCCAGTACTTC
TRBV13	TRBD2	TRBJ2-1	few	CASSILSGGHYNEQFF	TGTGCCAGCAGCATCCTTAGCGGGGGGCACTACAATGAGCAGTTCTTC
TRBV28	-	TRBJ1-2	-	CATASNGYTF	TGTGCCACAGCGAGCAATGGCTACACCTTC
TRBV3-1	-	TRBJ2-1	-	CASSQGDGNEQFF	TGTGCCAGCAGCCAAGGGGACGGGAATGAGCAGTTCTTC
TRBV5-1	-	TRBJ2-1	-	CASSLAIGGSGNEQFF	TGCGCCAGCAGCTTGGCCATCGGGGGCAGCGGCAATGAGCAGTTCTTC
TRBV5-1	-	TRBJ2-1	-	CASSRTGQLDEQFF	TGCGCCAGCAGCCGCACGGGACAACTGGATGAGCAGTTCTTC
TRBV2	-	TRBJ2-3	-	CAANQGGAVDTQYF	TGTGCCGCTAATCAGGGCGGGGCGGTAGATACGCAGTATTTT
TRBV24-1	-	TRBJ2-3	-	CATSDLTGLSTDTQYF	TGTGCCACCAGTGATTTGACGGGTCTAAGCACAGATACGCAGTATTTT
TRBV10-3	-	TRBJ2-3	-	CAIRGLSTDTQYF	TGTGCCATCCGGGGTCTAAGCACAGATACGCAGTATTTT
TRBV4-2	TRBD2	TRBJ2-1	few	CASSQDSTSEGPYNEQFF	TGTGCCAGCAGCCAAGATTCAACTAGCGAGGGCCCCTACAATGAGCAGTTCTTC
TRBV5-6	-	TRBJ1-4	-	CASSLGVIGSRSFF	TGTGCCAGCAGCTTGGGTGTGATTGGGTCCCGGTCGTTTTTT
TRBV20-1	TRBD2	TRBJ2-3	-	CSARDHRGGMTDTQYF	TGCAGTGCTAGAGATCATCGCGGGGGGATGACAGATACGCAGTATTTT
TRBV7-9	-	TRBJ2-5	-	CASSTPLTDKRPQYF	TGTGCCAGCAGCACCCCTTTGACAGACAAGAGACCCCAGTACTTC
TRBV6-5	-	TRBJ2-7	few	CASRRGGASEQYF	TGTGCCAGCAGGCGAGGCGGCGCCTCCGAGCAGTACTTC
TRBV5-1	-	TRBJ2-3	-	CASSLLSGSGADTQYF	TGCGCCAGCAGCTTGTTGAGCGGGTCGGGAGCAGATACGCAGTATTTT
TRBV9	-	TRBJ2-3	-	CASSVSALRGTTDTQYF	TGTGCCAGCAGCGTGTCAGCCTTGCGGGGTACCACAGATACGCAGTATTTT
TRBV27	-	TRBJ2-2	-	CASSELSNTGELFF	TGTGCCAGCAGCGAATTATCGAACACCGGGGAGCTGTTTTTT
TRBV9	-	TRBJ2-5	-	CASTLAGGPQETQCF	TGTGCCAGCACTTTGGCCGGGGGCCCCCAAGAGACCCAGTGCTTC